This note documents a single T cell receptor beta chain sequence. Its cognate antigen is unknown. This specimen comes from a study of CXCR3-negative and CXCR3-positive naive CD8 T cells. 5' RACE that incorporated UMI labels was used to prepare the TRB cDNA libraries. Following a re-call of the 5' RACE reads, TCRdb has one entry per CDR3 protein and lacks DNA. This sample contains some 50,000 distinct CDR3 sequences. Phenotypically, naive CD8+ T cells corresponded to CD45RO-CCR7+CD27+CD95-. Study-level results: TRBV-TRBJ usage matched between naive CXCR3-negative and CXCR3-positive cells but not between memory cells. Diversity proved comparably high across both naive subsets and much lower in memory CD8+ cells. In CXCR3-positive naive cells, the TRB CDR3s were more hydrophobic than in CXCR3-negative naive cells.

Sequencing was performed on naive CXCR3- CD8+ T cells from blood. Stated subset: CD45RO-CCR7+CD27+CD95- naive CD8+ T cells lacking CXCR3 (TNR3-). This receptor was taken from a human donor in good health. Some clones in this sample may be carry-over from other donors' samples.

The CDR3 reads CATSYRDGGSYEQYF. This rearrangement joins TRBV15 to TRBJ2-7. The germline V gene encodes CDR1 LNHNV and CDR2 YYDKDF (reference sequence). There are 15 residues in the CDR3.